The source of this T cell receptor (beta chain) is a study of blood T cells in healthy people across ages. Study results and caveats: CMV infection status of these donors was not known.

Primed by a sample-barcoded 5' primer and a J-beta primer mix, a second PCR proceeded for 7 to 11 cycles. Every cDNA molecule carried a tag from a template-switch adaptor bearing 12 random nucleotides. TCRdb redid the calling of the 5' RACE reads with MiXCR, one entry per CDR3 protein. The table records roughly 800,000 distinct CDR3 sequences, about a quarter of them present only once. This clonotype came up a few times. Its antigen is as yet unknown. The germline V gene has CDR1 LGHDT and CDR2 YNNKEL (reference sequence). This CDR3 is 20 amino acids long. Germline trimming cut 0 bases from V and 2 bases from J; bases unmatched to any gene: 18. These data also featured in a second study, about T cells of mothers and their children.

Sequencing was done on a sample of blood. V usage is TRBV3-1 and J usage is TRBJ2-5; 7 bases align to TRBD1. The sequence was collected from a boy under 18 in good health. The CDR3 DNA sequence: TGTGCCAGCAGCCAAGATACCCGGGACAGTATCCCGTGGGGGCAAGAGACCCAGTACTTC. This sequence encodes CASSQDTRDSIPWGQETQYF.